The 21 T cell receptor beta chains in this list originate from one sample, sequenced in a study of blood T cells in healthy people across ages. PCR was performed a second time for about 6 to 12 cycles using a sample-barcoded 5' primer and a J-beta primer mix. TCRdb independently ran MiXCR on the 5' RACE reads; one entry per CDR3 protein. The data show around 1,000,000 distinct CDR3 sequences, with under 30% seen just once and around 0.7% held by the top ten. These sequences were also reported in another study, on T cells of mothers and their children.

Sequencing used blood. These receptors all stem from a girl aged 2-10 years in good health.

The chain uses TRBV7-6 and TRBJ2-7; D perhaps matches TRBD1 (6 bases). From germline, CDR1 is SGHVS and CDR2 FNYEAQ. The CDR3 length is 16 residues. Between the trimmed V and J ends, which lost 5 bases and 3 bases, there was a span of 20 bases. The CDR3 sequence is CASSQGTNTKYYEQYF. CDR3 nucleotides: TGTGCCAGCAGCCAGGGGACAAACACCAAATACTACGAGCAGTACTTC.

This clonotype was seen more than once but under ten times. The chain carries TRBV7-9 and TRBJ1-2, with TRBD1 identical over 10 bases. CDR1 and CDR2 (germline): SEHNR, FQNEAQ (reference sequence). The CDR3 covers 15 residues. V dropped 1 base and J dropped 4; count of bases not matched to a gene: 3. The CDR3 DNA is TGTGCCAGCAGCTTAGTGACAGGGGGCGGCTATGGCTACACCTTC. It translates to CASSLVTGGGYGYTF.

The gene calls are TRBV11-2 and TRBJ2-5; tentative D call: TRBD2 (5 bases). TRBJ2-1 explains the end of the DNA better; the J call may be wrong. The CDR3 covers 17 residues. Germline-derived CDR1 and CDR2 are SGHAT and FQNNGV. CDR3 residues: CASSLDRPLTSFNEQFF. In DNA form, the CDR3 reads TGTGCCAGCAGCTTAGATCGACCCTTAACTAGTTTCAATGAGCAGTTCTTC.

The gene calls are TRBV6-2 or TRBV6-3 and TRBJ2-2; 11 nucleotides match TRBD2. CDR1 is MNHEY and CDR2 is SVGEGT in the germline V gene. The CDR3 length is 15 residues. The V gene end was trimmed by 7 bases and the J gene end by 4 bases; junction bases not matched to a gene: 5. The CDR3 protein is CASTLAGGFTGELFF. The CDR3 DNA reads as TGTGCCAGCACCCTAGCGGGGGGATTCACCGGGGAGCTGTTTTTT.

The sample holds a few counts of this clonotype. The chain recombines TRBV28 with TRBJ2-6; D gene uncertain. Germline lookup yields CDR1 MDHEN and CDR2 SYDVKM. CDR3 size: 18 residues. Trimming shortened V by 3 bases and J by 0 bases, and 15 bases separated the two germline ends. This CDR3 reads CASSFNFGRISGANVLTF. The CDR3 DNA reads TGTGCCAGCAGTTTCAATTTCGGACGGATCTCTGGGGCCAACGTCCTGACTTTC.

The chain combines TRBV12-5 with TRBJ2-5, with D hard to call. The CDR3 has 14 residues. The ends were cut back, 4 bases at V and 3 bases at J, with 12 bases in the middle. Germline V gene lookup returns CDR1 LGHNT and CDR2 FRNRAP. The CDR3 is CASGSWAEKETQYF. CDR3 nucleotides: TGTGCTAGTGGTTCGTGGGCTGAGAAAGAGACCCAGTACTTC. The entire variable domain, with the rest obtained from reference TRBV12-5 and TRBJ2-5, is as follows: DARVTQTPRHKVTEMGQEVTMRCQPILGHNTVFWYRQTMMQGLELLAYFRNRAPLDDSGMPKDRFSAEMPDATLATLKIQPSEPRDSAVYFCASGSWAEKETQYFGPGTRLLVL.

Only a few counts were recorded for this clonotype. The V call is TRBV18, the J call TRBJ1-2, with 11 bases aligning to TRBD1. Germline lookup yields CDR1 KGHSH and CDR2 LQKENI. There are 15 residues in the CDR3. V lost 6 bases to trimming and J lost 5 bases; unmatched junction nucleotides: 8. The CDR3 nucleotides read TGTGCCAGCTCCCCTGGAGGGGACAGGGGGTATGGCTACACCTTC. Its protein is CASSPGGDRGYGYTF.

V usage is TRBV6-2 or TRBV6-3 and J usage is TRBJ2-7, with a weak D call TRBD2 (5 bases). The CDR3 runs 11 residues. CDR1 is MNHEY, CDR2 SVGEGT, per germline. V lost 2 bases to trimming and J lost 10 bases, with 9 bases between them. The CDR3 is CASSYGSLQYF. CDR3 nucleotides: TGTGCCAGCAGTTACGGGAGTCTCCAGTACTTC.

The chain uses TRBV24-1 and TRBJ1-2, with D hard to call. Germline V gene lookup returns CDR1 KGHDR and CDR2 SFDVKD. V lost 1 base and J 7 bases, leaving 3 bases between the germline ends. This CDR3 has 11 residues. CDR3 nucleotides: TGTGCCACCAGTGATTTCGGTGGCTACACCTTC. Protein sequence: CATSDFGGYTF.

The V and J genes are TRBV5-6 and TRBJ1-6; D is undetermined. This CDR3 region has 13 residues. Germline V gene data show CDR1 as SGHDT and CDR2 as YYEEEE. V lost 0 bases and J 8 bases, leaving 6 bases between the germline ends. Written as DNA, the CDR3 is TGTGCCAGCAGCTTGGAAGTAGATTCACCCCTCCACTTT. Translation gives CASSLEVDSPLHF.

Written as DNA, the CDR3 is TGTGCCAGCAGCCCTCAGGGGACCTCCTACGAGCAGTACTTC. Amino acid sequence: CASSPQGTSYEQYF. The chain couples TRBV7-2 to TRBJ2-7; perhaps TRBD1 as D (6 bases). The CDR3 spans 14 residues. Germline CDR1 reads SGHTA; CDR2 reads FQGNSA. The V and J ends lost 5 bases and 0 bases respectively, with 11 bases between them. The full variable domain, with the rest looked up from reference TRBV7-2 and TRBJ2-7, is GAGVSQSPSNKVTEKGKDVELRCDPISGHTALYWYRQSLGQGLEFLIYFQGNSAPDKSGLPSDRFSAERTGGSVSTLTIQRTQQEDSAVYLCASSPQGTSYEQYFGPGTRLTVT.

The CDR3 here is CASSNRGNEQFF. The DNA of the CDR3 is TGTGCCAGCTCTAACAGGGGGAATGAGCAGTTCTTC. This sequence joins TRBV2 and TRBJ2-1; 8 bases fit TRBD1. Trimming removed 8 bases from V and 7 bases from J; junction bases left unmatched: 4. The germline V gene encodes CDR1 SNHLY and CDR2 FYNNEI. The CDR3 is made up of 12 amino acids.

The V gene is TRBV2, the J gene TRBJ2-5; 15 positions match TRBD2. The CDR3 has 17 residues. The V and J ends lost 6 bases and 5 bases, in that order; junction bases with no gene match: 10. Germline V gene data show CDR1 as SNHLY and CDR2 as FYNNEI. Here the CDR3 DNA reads TGTGCCAGCAGGCTGGGACTAGCGGGAGGTCGGTCGGAGACCCAGTACTTC. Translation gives CASRLGLAGGRSETQYF. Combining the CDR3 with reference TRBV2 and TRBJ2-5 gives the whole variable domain EPEVTQTPSHQVTQMGQEVILRCVPISNHLYFYWYRQILGQKVEFLVSFYNNEISEKSEIFDDQFSVERPDGSNFTLKIRSTKLEDSAMYFCASRLGLAGGRSETQYFGPGTRLLVL.

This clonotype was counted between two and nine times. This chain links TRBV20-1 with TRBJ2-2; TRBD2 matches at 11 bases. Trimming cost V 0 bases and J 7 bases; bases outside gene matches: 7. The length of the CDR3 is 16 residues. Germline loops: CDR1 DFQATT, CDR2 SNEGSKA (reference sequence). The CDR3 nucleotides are TGCAGTGCTAGAGATCGACTAGCGGGATTGGTCGGGGAGCTGTTTTTT. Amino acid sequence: CSARDRLAGLVGELFF.

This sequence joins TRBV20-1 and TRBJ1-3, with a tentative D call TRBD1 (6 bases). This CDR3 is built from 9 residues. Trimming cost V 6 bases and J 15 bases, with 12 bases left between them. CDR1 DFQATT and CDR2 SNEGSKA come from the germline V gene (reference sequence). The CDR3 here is CSAQQGKYF. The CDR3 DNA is TGCAGTGCCCAACAGGGAAAATATTTT.

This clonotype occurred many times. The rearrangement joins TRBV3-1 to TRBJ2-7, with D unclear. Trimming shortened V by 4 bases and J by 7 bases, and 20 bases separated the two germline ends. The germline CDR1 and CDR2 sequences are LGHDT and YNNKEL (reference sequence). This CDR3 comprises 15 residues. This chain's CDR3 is CASSPGQLGFREQYF. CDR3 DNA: TGTGCCAGCAGCCCCGGCCAGCTGGGCTTTAGGGAGCAGTACTTC.

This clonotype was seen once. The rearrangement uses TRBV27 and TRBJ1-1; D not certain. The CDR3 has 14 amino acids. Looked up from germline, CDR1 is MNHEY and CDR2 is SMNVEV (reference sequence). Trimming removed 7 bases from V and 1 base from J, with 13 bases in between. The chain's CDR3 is CASTPNAGNTEAFF. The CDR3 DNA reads TGTGCCAGCACCCCCAACGCTGGGAACACTGAAGCTTTCTTT.

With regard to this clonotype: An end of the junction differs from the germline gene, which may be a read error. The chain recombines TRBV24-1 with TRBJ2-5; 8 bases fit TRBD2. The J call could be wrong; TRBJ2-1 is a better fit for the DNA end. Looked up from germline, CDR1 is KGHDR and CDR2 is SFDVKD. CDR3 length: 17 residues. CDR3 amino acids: CATSDTTTSGFYSEQFF. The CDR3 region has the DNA TGTGCCACCAGTGATACAACCACTAGCGGCTTTTACAGTGAGCAGTTCTTC.

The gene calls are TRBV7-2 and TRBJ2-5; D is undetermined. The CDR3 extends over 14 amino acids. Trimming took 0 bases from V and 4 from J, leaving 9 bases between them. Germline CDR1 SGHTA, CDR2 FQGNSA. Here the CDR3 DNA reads TGTGCCAGCAGCTTAGCAGGGATGGGAGAGACCCAGTACTTC. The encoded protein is CASSLAGMGETQYF.

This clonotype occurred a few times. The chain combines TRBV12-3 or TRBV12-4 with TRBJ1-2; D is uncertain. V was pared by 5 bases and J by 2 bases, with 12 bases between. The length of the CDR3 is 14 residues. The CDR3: CASSAWAFNYGYTF. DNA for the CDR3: TGTGCCAGCAGTGCTTGGGCCTTCAACTATGGCTACACCTTC.

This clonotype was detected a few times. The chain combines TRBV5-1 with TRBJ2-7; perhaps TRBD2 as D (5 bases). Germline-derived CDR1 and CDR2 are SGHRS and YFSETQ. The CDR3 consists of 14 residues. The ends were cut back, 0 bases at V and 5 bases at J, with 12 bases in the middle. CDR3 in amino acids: CASSLVGVVDEQYF. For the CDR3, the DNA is TGCGCCAGCAGCTTGGTCGGGGTGGTGGACGAGCAGTACTTC.